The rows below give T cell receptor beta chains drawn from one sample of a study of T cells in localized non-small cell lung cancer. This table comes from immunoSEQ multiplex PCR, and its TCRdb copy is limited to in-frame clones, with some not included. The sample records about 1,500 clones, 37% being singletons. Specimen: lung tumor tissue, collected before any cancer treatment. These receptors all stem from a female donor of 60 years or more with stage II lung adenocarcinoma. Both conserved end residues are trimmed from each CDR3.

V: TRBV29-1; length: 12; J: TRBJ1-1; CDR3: SVEPGRMNTEAF
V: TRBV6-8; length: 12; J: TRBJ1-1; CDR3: ASSYGVGLTEAF
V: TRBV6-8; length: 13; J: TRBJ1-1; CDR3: ASSSIGWIRAEAF
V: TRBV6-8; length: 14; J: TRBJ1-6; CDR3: ASSSLQGGYNSPLH
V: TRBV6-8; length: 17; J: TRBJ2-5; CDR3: ASSLSPGLAGANQETQY
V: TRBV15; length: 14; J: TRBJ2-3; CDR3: ATTPTGTGFTDTQY
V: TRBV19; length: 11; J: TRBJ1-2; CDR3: ASSMGSLGGYT
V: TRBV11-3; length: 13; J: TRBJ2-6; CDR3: ASRLQGPGANVLT
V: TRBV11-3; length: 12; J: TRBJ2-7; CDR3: ASSPWAGPYEQY
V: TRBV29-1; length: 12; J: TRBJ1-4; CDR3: SVEEGGLNEKLF
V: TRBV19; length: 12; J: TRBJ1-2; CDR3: ASRGGTGHHGYT
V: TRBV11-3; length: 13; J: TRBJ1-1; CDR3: ASSSNIQGFTEAF
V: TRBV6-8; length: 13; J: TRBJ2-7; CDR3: ASRYTRTGGYEQY
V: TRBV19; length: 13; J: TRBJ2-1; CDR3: ASKLRRDRYNEQF
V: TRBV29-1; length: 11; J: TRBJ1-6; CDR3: SVLQDRNSPLH
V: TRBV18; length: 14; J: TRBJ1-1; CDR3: ASSPGQGLQNTEAF
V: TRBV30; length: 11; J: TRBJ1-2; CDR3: AWSPILPPRYT
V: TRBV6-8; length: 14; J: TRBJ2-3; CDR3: ASSRRRDSGRTSQY
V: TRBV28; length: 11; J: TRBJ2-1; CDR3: ASGGRERNEQF
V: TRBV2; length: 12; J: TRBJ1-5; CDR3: ASRDRVSNQPQH
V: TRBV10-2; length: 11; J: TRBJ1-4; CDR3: ASGDSRAGKLF
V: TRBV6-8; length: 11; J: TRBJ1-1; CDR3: ASSWGGNTEAF
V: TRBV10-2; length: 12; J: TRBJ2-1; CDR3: ASTKSSGVGEQF
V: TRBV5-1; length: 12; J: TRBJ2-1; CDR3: ASSSGLENNEQF
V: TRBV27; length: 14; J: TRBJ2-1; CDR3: ASSHGTSGRVDEQF
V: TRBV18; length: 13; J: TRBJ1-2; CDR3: ASSLVGQEIYGYT
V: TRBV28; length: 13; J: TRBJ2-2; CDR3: ASSLGGVNTGELF
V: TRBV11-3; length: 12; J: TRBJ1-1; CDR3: ASSLGGQGLKAF
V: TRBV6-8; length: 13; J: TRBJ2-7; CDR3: AISGRDGTDYEQY
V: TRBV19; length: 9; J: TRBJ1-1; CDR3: ASQWVNEAF
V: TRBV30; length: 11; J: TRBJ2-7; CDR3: AWSRQDSYEQY
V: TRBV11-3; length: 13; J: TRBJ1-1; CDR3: ASSLGSYGNTEAF
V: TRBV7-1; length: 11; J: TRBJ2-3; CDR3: ASSTQGEDTQY
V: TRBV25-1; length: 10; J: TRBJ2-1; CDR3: ASKFSYNEQF
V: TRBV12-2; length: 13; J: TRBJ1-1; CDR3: ANPPPDVRSTEAF
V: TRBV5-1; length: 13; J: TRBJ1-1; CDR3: ASSLGFIVNTEAF
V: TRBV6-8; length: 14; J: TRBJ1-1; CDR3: ASSYTSPGLNTEAF
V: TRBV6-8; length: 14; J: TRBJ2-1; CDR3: AISSRDGRMDNEQF
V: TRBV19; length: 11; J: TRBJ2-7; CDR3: ASTRGAGYEQY
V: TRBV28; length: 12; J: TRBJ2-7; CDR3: ASRDPTGGYEQY
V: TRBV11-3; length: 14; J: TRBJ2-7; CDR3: ASSLNGQGAGYEQY
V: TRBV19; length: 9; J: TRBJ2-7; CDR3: ASGDSYEQY
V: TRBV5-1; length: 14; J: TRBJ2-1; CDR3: ASSLGQGSSYNEQF
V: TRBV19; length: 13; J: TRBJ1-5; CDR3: ASRKGGDSNQPQH
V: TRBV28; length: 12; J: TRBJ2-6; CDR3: ASRGGAGANVLT
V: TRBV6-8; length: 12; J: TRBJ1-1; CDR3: ASSYSYGLTEAF
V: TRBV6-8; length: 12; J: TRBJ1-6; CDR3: ASSYRQQDSPLH
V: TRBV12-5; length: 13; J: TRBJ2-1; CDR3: ASGHGDRVYNEQF
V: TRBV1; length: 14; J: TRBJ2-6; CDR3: ASSHRTGAGANVLT
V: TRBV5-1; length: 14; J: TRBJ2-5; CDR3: ASSLAGSQGYETQY
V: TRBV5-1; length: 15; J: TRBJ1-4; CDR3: ASSLDPTGTTNEKLF
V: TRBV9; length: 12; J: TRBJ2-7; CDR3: ASSPQGGAREQY
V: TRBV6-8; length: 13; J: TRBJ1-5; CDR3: ASSSRPLANQPQH
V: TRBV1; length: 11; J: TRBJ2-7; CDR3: ASSQDITAVQY
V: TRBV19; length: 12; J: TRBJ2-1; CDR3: TSSTGLGYNEQF
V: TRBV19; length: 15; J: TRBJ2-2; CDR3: ASTGGPRGAYTGELF
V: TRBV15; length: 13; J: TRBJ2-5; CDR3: ATSRTGRYQETQY
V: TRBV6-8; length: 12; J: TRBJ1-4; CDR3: ASSKGPSNEKLF